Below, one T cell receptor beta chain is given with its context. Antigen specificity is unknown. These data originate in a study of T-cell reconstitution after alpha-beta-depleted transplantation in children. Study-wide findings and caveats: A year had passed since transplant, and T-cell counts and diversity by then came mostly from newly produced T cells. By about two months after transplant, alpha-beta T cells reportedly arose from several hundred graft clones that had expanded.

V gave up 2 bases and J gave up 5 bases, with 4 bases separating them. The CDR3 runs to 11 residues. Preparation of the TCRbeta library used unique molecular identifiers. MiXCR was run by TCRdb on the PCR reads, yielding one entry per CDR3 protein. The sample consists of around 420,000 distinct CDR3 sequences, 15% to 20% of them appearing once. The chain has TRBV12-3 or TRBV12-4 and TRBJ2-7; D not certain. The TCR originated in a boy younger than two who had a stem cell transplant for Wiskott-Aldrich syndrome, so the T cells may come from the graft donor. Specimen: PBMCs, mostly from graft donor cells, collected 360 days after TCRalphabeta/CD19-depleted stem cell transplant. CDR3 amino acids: CASSLSDEQYF. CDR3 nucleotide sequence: TGTGCCAGCAGTTTAAGCGACGAGCAGTACTTC.